Shown below are 18 T cell receptor beta chains from a single sample sequenced in a study of T-cell reconstitution after alpha-beta-depleted transplantation in children. Unique molecular identifiers were incorporated when the TCRbeta library was constructed. MiXCR, run by TCRdb on the PCR reads, gives a single entry per CDR3 protein. This sample has approximately 520,000 distinct CDR3 sequences, with about 30% found just once. The material was PBMCs from the stem cell graft donor, obtained from the stem cell graft. The receptors shown here come from a human donor who donated a stem cell graft to a child with aplastic anemia.

The chain joins TRBV5-1 to TRBJ2-5; D not certain. Per germline, CDR1 SGHRS and CDR2 YFSETQ. Trimming shortened V by 2 bases and J by 1 base, and 3 bases separated the two germline ends. The CDR3 consists of 12 residues. CDR3 nucleotides: TGCGCCAGCAGCTTCCCCCAAGAGACCCAGTACTTC. Translated, it gives CASSFPQETQYF.

The V call is TRBV5-3, the J call TRBJ2-7, with 14 bases identical to TRBD2. TRBV5-3 is reported as an ORF; its role is uncertain. The CDR3 spans 18 residues. Germline trimming cut 4 bases from V and 3 bases from J; bases unmatched to any gene: 12. CDR3 loop: CARSPGLAGVETFYEQYV. The CDR3 coding sequence is TGTGCCAGAAGCCCGGGACTAGCGGGAGTGGAGACCTTCTACGAGCAGTACGTC.

This chain links TRBV18 with TRBJ1-1, with D possibly matching TRBD1 (5 bases). This CDR3 contains 14 residues. Germline CDR1 KGHSH, CDR2 LQKENI. Trimming took off 4 bases at V and 1 base at J, with 10 bases between the two ends. The CDR3 DNA follows: TGTGCCAGCTCACGTGGCGACAGGAACACTGAAGCTTTCTTT. This translates into CASSRGDRNTEAFF.

J is TRBJ2-1 and V is TRBV29-1; D gene uncertain. Germline loops: CDR1 SQVTM, CDR2 ANQGSEA. CDR3 length equals 13 residues. Trimming pared 4 bases from V and 3 bases from J, leaving 10 bases between. CDR3 region: CSVGNHLYNEQFF. DNA of the CDR3: TGCAGCGTTGGAAATCACCTCTACAATGAGCAGTTCTTC.

CDR3 residues: CSARPGTGGYEQYF. The CDR3 DNA reads as TGCAGTGCTAGACCCGGGACAGGGGGCTACGAGCAGTACTTC. The chain couples TRBV20-1 to TRBJ2-7, with 11 bases identical to TRBD1. CDR3 size: 14 residues. Germline loops: CDR1 DFQATT, CDR2 SNEGSKA (reference sequence). With V trimmed by 2 bases and J by 3 bases, 3 bases remained unmatched.

This clonotype was seen a few times. The rearrangement uses TRBV12-3 or TRBV12-4 and TRBJ1-1, with D hard to call. The CDR3 length is 15 residues. V lost 6 bases to trimming and J lost 1 base, with 15 bases between them. The CDR3 DNA follows: TGTGCCAGCAGACTTAATCACAACCGGAACACTGAAGCTTTCTTT. Translated: CASRLNHNRNTEAFF.

This clonotype is a singleton in its sample. The chain uses TRBV11-1 and TRBJ2-5; no reliable D call. The germline V and J ends were trimmed by 3 bases and 2 bases, with 13 bases remaining between them. The CDR3 covers 15 residues. The germline CDR1 and CDR2 sequences are SGHAT and FQDESV (reference sequence). The CDR3 loop reads CASSFVGQLQETQYF. The CDR3 DNA is TGTGCCAGCAGCTTCGTTGGGCAGTTGCAAGAGACCCAGTACTTC. The full variable domain, its missing parts supplied by reference TRBV11-1 and TRBJ2-5, is EAEVAQSPRYKITEKSQAVAFWCDPISGHATLYWYRQILGQGPELLVQFQDESVVDDSQLPKDRFSAERLKGVDSTLKIQPAELGDSAMYLCASSFVGQLQETQYFGPGTRLLVL.

This clonotype was found a few times. The chain uses TRBV20-1 and TRBJ2-7; D remains ambiguous. Deletions cut 1 base from V and 2 bases from J, with 9 bases between. CDR3 length: 13 residues. Germline V CDR1 and CDR2: DFQATT, SNEGSKA (reference sequence). CDR3 DNA: TGCAGTGCTAGAGTCCCGGTGACCTACGAGCAGTACTTC. Protein product: CSARVPVTYEQYF.

The chain uses TRBV7-2 and TRBJ2-4, with D hard to call. Germline V gene lookup returns CDR1 SGHTA and CDR2 FQGNSA. The CDR3 has 15 residues. Trimming took 5 bases from V and 0 from J, leaving 11 bases between them. This CDR3 reads CASSPAVLAKNIQYF. DNA of the CDR3: TGTGCCAGCAGCCCGGCAGTACTAGCCAAAAACATTCAGTACTTC.

This clonotype has only a few counts. CDR3 DNA sequence: TGTGCCAGCTCCGGACCACTCACTGAAGCTTTCTTT. Encoded protein: CASSGPLTEAFF. V and J are TRBV6-5 and TRBJ1-1; no firm D call. Germline CDR1 reads MNHEY; CDR2 reads SVGAGI. The CDR3 has 12 residues. Trimming stripped 8 bases from V and 4 bases from J, with 11 bases between.

A few counts support this clonotype. V usage is TRBV12-3 or TRBV12-4 and J usage is TRBJ2-2, with a possible D match to TRBD2 (5 bases). Trimming shortened V by 6 bases and J by 2 bases, and 10 bases separated the two germline ends. The CDR3 is 14 amino acids. Here the CDR3 DNA reads TGTGCCAGCAGATGGACTGTTAACACCGGGGAGCTGTTTTTT. Amino acid sequence: CASRWTVNTGELFF.

Comment on this clonotype: A junction end diverges from the germline sequence, so it may reflect a read error. The chain couples TRBV12-3 or TRBV12-4 to TRBJ2-6; tentative D call: TRBD1 (6 bases). CDR3 length equals 15 residues. CDR3 region: CASSSTGYGANGLTF. The CDR3 coding sequence is TGTGCCAGCAGTTCAACAGGGTATGGGGCCAACGGCCTGACTTTC.

The V gene is TRBV18, the J gene TRBJ2-1, with TRBD2 matching over 11 bases. CDR1 is KGHSH and CDR2 is LQKENI in the germline V gene. The CDR3 loop spans 16 amino acids. Trimming cost V 2 bases and J 8 bases; bases outside gene matches: 8. The CDR3: CASSPSSGRTTDEQFF. In DNA, the CDR3 is TGTGCCAGCTCACCATCTAGCGGGAGGACTACGGATGAGCAGTTCTTC.

The table lists this clonotype with a few counts. The rearrangement joins TRBV12-3 or TRBV12-4 to TRBJ2-1; 10 bases are shared with TRBD2. The CDR3 has 17 residues. After removal of 4 bases from V and 0 bases from J, the junction contained 6 bases not matched to a gene. The CDR3 loop reads CASSSGLAVYSYNEQFF. CDR3 in DNA: TGTGCCAGCAGTTCCGGACTAGCGGTTTACTCCTACAATGAGCAGTTCTTC.

This clonotype was counted between two and nine times. V usage is TRBV20-1 and J usage is TRBJ2-1; a possible D gene is TRBD1 (6 bases). From germline, CDR1 is DFQATT and CDR2 SNEGSKA (reference sequence). Trimming stripped 1 base from V and 0 bases from J, with 10 bases between. This CDR3 comprises 15 residues. The CDR3 is CSARATGSSYNEQFF. In nucleotides, the CDR3 is TGCAGTGCTAGAGCGACAGGAAGCTCCTACAATGAGCAGTTCTTC.

The chain is built from TRBV19 and TRBJ2-1; D uncertain. Trimming shortened V by 1 base and J by 7 bases, and 5 bases separated the two germline ends. This CDR3 has 12 amino acids. CDR1 and CDR2 (germline): LNHDA, SQIVND (reference sequence). The CDR3 sequence is CASSIAGNEQFF. The CDR3 bases are TGTGCCAGTAGTATAGCCGGGAATGAGCAGTTCTTC.

This clonotype appeared a few times. The chain carries TRBV11-2 and TRBJ2-1; D is uncertain. Germline V lookup: CDR1 SGHAT, CDR2 FQNNGV. Deletions cut 5 bases from V and 4 bases from J, with 9 bases between. This CDR3 is built from 13 residues. The CDR3: CASSPGAYNEQFF. CDR3 coding DNA: TGTGCCAGCAGCCCCGGTGCATACAATGAGCAGTTCTTC.

Points on this clonotype: Compared with germline, one end of the junction differs, possibly owing to a read error. The V gene is TRBV7-2, the J gene TRBJ2-3, with D perhaps matching TRBD2 (6 bases). Germline loops: CDR1 SGHTA, CDR2 FQGNSA. The CDR3 has 13 residues. CDR3 sequence: CASSWDSPETQYF. Written as DNA, the CDR3 is TGTGCCAGCAGCTGGGACTCTCCAGAGACGCAGTATTTT.